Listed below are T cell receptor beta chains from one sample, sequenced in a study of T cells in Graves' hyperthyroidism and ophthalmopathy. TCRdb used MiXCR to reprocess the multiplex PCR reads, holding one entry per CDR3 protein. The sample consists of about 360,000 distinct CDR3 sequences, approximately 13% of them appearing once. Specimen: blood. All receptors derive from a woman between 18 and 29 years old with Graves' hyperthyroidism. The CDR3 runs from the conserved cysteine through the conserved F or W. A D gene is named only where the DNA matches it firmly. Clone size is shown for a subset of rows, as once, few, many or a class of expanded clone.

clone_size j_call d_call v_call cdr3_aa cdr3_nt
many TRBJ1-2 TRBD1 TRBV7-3 CASSPGQGGGYTF TGTGCCAGCAGCCCGGGACAGGGCGGAGGCTACACCTTC
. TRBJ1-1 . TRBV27 CASSLGTSGGTEAFF TGTGCCAGCAGTTTGGGGACAAGTGGGGGGACTGAAGCTTTCTTT
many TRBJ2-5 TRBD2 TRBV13 CASSVGGAETQYF TGTGCCAGCAGCGTCGGGGGGGCAGAGACCCAGTACTTC
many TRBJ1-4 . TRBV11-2 CASSAEGSYNEKLFF TGTGCCAGCAGCGCCGAGGGGAGCTATAATGAAAAACTGTTTTTT
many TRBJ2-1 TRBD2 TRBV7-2 CASSLVGRREGNEQFF TGTGCCAGCAGCTTAGTCGGGAGGCGGGAGGGCAATGAGCAGTTCTTC
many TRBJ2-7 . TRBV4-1 CASSQVRLVFADEQYF TGCGCCAGCAGCCAAGTGCGGTTGGTCTTCGCGGACGAGCAGTACTTC
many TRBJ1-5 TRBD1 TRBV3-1 CASSPGTGNQPQHF TGTGCCAGCAGCCCCGGGACAGGCAATCAGCCCCAGCATTTT
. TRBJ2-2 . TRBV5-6 CASSEPRTATNTGELFF TGTGCCAGCAGTGAGCCCCGGACGGCAACGAACACCGGGGAGCTGTTTTTT
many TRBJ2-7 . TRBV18 CASSSSTHEQYF TGTGCCAGCTCATCCTCGACACACGAGCAGTACTTC
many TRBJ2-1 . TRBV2 CASSVDGTYNEQFF TGTGCCAGCAGTGTTGACGGAACGTACAATGAGCAGTTCTTC
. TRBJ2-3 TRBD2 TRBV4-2 CASSQTLTSGRSDTQYF TGTGCCAGCAGCCAGACGTTGACTAGCGGGAGATCAGATACGCAGTATTTT
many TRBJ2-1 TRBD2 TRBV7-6 CASSLWGPAGGPYNEQFF TGTGCCAGCAGCTTATGGGGGCCAGCGGGGGGGCCTTACAATGAGCAGTTCTTC
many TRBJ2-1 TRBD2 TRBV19 CASSRAGGPFNEQFF TGTGCCAGTAGTCGGGCGGGAGGGCCTTTCAATGAGCAGTTCTTC
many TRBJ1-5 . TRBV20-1 CSARRHGNQPQHF TGCAGTGCTAGAAGACACGGCAATCAGCCCCAGCATTTT
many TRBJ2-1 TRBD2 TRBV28 CASSSPRRLAVLGGNEQFF TGTGCCAGCAGTTCCCCCAGGAGACTAGCGGTCTTAGGGGGCAATGAGCAGTTCTTC
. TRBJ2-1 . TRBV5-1 CASRGFNEQFF TGCGCCAGCAGGGGTTTCAATGAGCAGTTCTTC
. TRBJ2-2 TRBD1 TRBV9 CASSATTGEFSGELFF TGTGCCAGCAGCGCAACGACAGGGGAGTTTTCCGGGGAGCTGTTTTTT
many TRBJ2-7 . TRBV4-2 CASSQVGGDGDEQYF TGTGCCAGCAGCCAAGTTGGAGGGGACGGCGACGAGCAGTACTTC
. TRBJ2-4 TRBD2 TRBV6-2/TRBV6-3 CASSRSSGENIQYF TGTGCCAGCAGTCGATCTAGCGGGGAAAACATTCAGTACTTC
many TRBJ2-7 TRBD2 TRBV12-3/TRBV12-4 CASTYGAGGINEQYF TGTGCCAGCACCTACGGGGCGGGAGGCATTAACGAGCAGTACTTC
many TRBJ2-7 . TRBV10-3 CAISEIRGTSSYEQYF TGTGCCATCAGTGAGATTAGGGGAACGAGCTCCTACGAGCAGTACTTC
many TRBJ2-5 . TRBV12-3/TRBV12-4 CASSLARGETQYF TGTGCCAGCAGTTTGGCCCGCGGGGAGACCCAGTACTTC
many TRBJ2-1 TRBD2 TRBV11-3 CASSPWRGARYNEQFF TGTGCCAGCAGCCCATGGCGGGGGGCACGCTACAATGAGCAGTTCTTC
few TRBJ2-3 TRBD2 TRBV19 CASRLTPGLSGSDTQYF TGTGCCAGTAGACTTACTCCGGGACTATCGGGCTCAGATACGCAGTATTTT
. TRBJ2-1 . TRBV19 CASSMDWSYNEQFF TGTGCCAGTAGTATGGACTGGTCCTACAATGAGCAGTTCTTC
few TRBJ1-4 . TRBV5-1 CASSLVAPGTTNEKLFF TGCGCCAGCAGCTTGGTGGCACCGGGGACAACTAATGAAAAACTGTTTTTT
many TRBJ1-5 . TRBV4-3 CASSQDLSSLGGPQHF TGCGCCAGCAGCCAAGATCTAAGCAGTTTGGGAGGGCCCCAGCATTTT
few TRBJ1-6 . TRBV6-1 CASAGTLESPLHF TGTGCCAGTGCCGGGACTTTGGAATCACCCCTCCACTTT
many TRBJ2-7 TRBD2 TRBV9 CASSPSGRTYEQYF TGTGCCAGCAGCCCCAGCGGGAGAACCTACGAGCAGTACTTC
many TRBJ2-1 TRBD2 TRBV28 CASSPPLGLAGGPSYNEQFF TGTGCCAGCAGTCCCCCTTTGGGACTAGCGGGAGGCCCCTCCTACAATGAGCAGTTCTTC
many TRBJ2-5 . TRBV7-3 CASSLSGTQETQYF TGTGCCAGCAGCTTATCGGGGACTCAAGAGACCCAGTACTTC
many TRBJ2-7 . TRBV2 CASQGGDSYEQYF TGTGCCTCCCAAGGAGGGGACTCCTACGAGCAGTACTTC
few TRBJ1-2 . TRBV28 CASSLPLVGGGYTF TGTGCCAGCAGTTTGCCCCTCGTGGGGGGAGGCTACACCTTC
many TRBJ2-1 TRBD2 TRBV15 CATSGVGLEYNEQFF TGTGCCACCAGTGGGGTCGGACTAGAATACAATGAGCAGTTCTTC
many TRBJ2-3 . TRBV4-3 CASSQEGFADTQYF TGCGCCAGCAGCCAGGAGGGTTTTGCAGATACGCAGTATTTT
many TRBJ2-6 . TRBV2 CASILAGANVLTF TGTGCCAGCATCCTGGCCGGGGCCAACGTCCTGACTTTC
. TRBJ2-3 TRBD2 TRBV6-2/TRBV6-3 CASGSSGERTDTQYF TGTGCCAGCGGTTCCAGCGGGGAACGCACAGATACGCAGTATTTT
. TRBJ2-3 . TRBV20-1 CSAHRALADTQYF TGCAGTGCCCACCGGGCCCTCGCAGATACGCAGTATTTT
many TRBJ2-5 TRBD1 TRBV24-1 CATSDQRQNRGGETQYF TGTGCCACCAGTGATCAACGACAGAACAGGGGTGGGGAGACCCAGTACTTC
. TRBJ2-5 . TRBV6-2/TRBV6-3 CASRQLSETQYF TGTGCCAGCAGACAGCTGTCGGAGACCCAGTACTTC
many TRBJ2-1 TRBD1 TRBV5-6 CASSLRTGQPVYNEQFF TGTGCCAGCAGCTTGCGAACGGGACAGCCGGTCTACAATGAGCAGTTCTTC
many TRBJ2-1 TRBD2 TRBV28 CASRTSGDYNEQFF TGTGCCAGCAGGACTAGCGGGGACTACAATGAGCAGTTCTTC
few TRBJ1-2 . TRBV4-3 CASSQLAISYGYTF TGCGCCAGCAGCCAACTGGCGATAAGCTATGGCTACACCTTC